Sequencing of this TCR beta chain was carried out in a study of CXCR3-negative and CXCR3-positive naive CD8 T cells (dated by TCRdb to between 2018 and 2020). For the study in its entirety: In total, approximately 130 million TRB reads were obtained, or roughly 1.5 +/- 0.3 million reads per library. Diversity and physicochemical repertoire analyses were performed on about eleven donors pooled from two independent experiments. For the TRBV-TRBJ cluster analysis, the naive subsets came from about five donors, while the memory cells came from 3 donors.

The run used a NextSeq 550. The Human TCR Profiling Kit (MiLaboratory) was used to prepare UMI-labeled 5' RACE TRB cDNA libraries. The full amount of extracted RNA was used for cDNA synthesis, and the full amount of resulting cDNA was used for PCR amplification. The libraries were made side by side, with each library going through the same number of PCR cycles. As for how the authors treated the data: MIGEC and MiXCR extracted about 48,000 +/- 9,800 unique UMI-labeled TRB cDNA molecules per library, requiring at least two reads per UMI. Each library averaged 40,000 +/- 10,000 functional in-frame TRB CDR3 nucleotide clonotypes without stop codons. After each sample was downsampled to 5000 UMI-labeled TRB molecules, VDJtools was used to calculate diversity metrics such as normalized Shannon-Wiener and Chao1. VDJtools computed clonotype-size-weighted physicochemical properties of the central five CDR3 residues: interaction energy, strength, volume and Kidera factor 4. Through TCRdb reprocessing, the reads give one entry per CDR3 protein sequence; DNA is omitted. TCRdb, not the original authors, processed these V and J calls. This sample's table contains 75,000 to 100,000 distinct CDR3 sequences. Clones ranked in the top ten supply 0.82% of the sample.

Paper-wide results and their limitations: Comparably high repertoire diversity was found in both naive subsets, whereas much lower repertoire diversity was found in memory CD8+ T cells. Because surface CD5, which is linked to self-reactivity in mice, was comparable between the naive subsets, TCR interaction strength was also inferred from the physicochemical properties of TRB CDR3s. Freshly isolated PBMCs were used for most assays because CXCR3 expression partially decreased after cryopreservation. Within the same donor, TRBV-TRBJ usage looked similar between naive CXCR3-negative and CXCR3-positive cells, but memory cells had distinct patterns. Compared with CXCR3-negative naive cells, CXCR3-positive naive cells had TRB CDR3s with higher hydrophobicity (lower Kidera factor 4), lower energy, and higher strength and volume indices.

For each CD8+ T cell subset, flow sorting was done in triplicate, and about 300,000 cells per subset went directly into RLT lysis buffer. To exclude memory contaminants, naive CD8+ T cells were stringently defined as CD45RO-CCR7+CD27+CD95-. Peripheral blood mononuclear cells were isolated from buffy coats by standard density gradient centrifugation. Naive CXCR3-negative and CXCR3-positive CD8+ T cells were flow-sorted on a FACSAria III. An RNeasy Mini Kit was used to extract total RNA from the sorted cells. The CDR3 runs 13 residues from the cysteine to the phenylalanine. Nucleotide data are not available. For CDR1 and CDR2, the germline V gene (reference sequence) lists DFQATT and SNEGSKA. A note on this clonotype: Its antigen is currently not known.

Source material: naive CXCR3+ CD8+ T cells from blood. Reading the label with the study, this specimen's cell subset or site is: CD45RO-CCR7+CD27+CD95- naive CD8+ T cells expressing CXCR3 (TNR3+). The clonotype was recovered from a human donor in good health. Some clones in this sample may be carry-over from other donors' samples. Here the chain combines TRBV20-1 and TRBJ2-3; there is no DNA to check the TCRdb D call of TRBD2. The CDR3 protein sequence reads: CSALAGNTDTQYF.